Listed below are T cell receptor beta chains from one sample, sequenced in a study of blood T cell repertoires in COVID-19. Assay: immunoSEQ multiplex PCR; the TCRdb copy retains only in-frame clones and omits some. The table records around 68,000 clones, 70% to 90% of them present only once. The sample comprised peripheral blood. The receptors originated from a man aged 35 to 55 with COVID-19, enrolled during active disease. Each CDR3 is given with its conserved first and last residue. A D gene is named only where the DNA matches it firmly. Clone size appears in some rows only: once, few, many, or a class for an expanded clone.

CASSEPTGIGGYTF	TGTGCCAGCAGCGAGCCGACAGGGATCGGTGGCTACACCTTC	-	TRBD1	TRBV9	TRBJ1-2
CASSLSSGEKTQYF	TGCGCCAGCAGCTTGTCTAGCGGGGAAAAGACCCAGTACTTC	-	TRBD2	TRBV5-1	TRBJ2-5
CASWGRYEQYF	TGTGCCAGCTGGGGCCGGTACGAGCAGTACTTC	-	-	TRBV28	TRBJ2-7
CASSPRGQEEKLFF	TGCGCCAGCAGCCCGAGGGGGCAGGAGGAAAAACTGTTTTTT	-	TRBD1	TRBV5-1	TRBJ1-4
CASSLWAGEYEQYF	TGCGCCAGCAGCTTGTGGGCGGGGGAGTACGAGCAGTACTTC	-	TRBD2	TRBV5-1	TRBJ2-7
CSVRRQGAEAFF	TGCAGCGTCCGCCGACAGGGGGCTGAAGCTTTCTTT	-	TRBD1	TRBV29-1	TRBJ1-1
CAIKRPPGHQKSVDTQYF	TGTGCCATCAAGCGGCCTCCGGGACACCAAAAATCGGTAGATACGCAGTATTTT	few	-	TRBV10-3	TRBJ2-3
CASSVSGSTNYGYTF	TGTGCCAGCAGCGTCTCAGGCAGCACTAACTATGGCTACACCTTC	-	-	TRBV9	TRBJ1-2
CASSPDARVQYGYTF	TGTGCCAGCAGCCCAGATGCCAGGGTACAATATGGCTACACCTTC	-	-	TRBV5-6	TRBJ1-2
CASSLDSGGSYEQYF	TGTGCCAGCAGCTTAGATAGCGGGGGGTCCTACGAGCAGTACTTC	once	TRBD2	TRBV11-3	TRBJ2-7
CASSSGRIYEQYF	TGTGCCAGCAGCTCAGGCAGAATTTACGAGCAGTACTTC	-	-	TRBV7-9	TRBJ2-7
CASSLPTGPYGYTF	TGTGCCAGCAGTTTACCGACAGGCCCCTATGGCTACACCTTC	-	-	TRBV28	TRBJ1-2
CASSHSAGRGGRDTQYF	TGTGCCAGCAGCCATTCCGCGGGGCGGGGGGGCCGAGATACGCAGTATTTT	-	TRBD2	TRBV4-2	TRBJ2-3
CASSLRDTNSPLHF	TGTGCCAGCAGCCTCCGGGACACTAATTCACCCCTCCACTTT	-	-	TRBV5-4	TRBJ1-6
CASRGDRGRGEKLFF	TGTGCCAGCAGAGGCGACAGGGGCCGTGGCGAAAAACTGTTTTTT	-	TRBD1	TRBV6-5	TRBJ1-4
CASGRLEGTEAFF	TGTGCCAGTGGACGGTTGGAGGGCACTGAAGCTTTCTTT	-	-	TRBV6-5	TRBJ1-1
CASSLDSGGGETQYF	TGCGCCAGCAGCTTGGATAGCGGGGGGGGCGAGACCCAGTACTTC	-	TRBD2	TRBV5-1	TRBJ2-5
CASSIPGLGNNEQFF	TGTGCCAGCAGCATACCGGGACTGGGAAACAATGAGCAGTTCTTC	-	-	TRBV7-3	TRBJ2-1
CASSSNGQGGEKLFF	TGTGCCAGCAGCTCCAATGGACAGGGAGGTGAAAAACTGTTTTTT	-	TRBD1	TRBV7-2	TRBJ1-4
CASRESDRNYGYTF	TGTGCCAGCAGGGAGAGTGACAGGAACTATGGCTACACCTTC	once	-	TRBV6-5	TRBJ1-2
CASSSGTGGSPFF	TGCGCCAGCAGCTCAGGGACAGGGGGCAGTCCGTTCTTC	-	TRBD1	TRBV5-1	TRBJ2-1
CASSARQGTGGETQYF	TGTGCCAGCAGCGCCCGACAAGGGACAGGGGGGGAGACCCAGTACTTC	-	TRBD1	TRBV9	TRBJ2-5
CASSQGSGEYF	TGTGCCAGCAGCCAAGGTTCAGGGGAGTACTTC	-	-	TRBV6-5	TRBJ2-7
CSVTGFNYGYTF	TGCAGCGTGACAGGGTTTAACTATGGCTACACCTTC	-	TRBD1	TRBV29-1	TRBJ1-2
CASSTRGPAGELFF	TGTGCCAGTTCTACAAGGGGGCCGGCCGGGGAGCTGTTTTTT	-	TRBD1	TRBV19	TRBJ2-2
CAIRSGQARVGNEQFF	TGTGCCATCAGATCAGGACAGGCGAGGGTAGGCAATGAGCAGTTCTTC	-	TRBD1	TRBV10-3	TRBJ2-1
CASSEFRVLAGADTQYF	TGTGCCAGCAGTGAGTTTAGGGTACTAGCGGGGGCAGATACGCAGTATTTT	-	TRBD2	TRBV2	TRBJ2-3
CASSHPVRELFF	TGTGCCAGCAGTCACCCGGTGCGGGAGCTGTTTTTT	once	-	TRBV6-6	TRBJ2-2
CASSLQGAVEQYF	TGTGCCAGCAGCTTGCAGGGGGCCGTCGAGCAGTACTTC	-	TRBD1	TRBV7-9	TRBJ2-7
CASRGQGIGGYTF	TGTGCCAGCAGAGGACAGGGGATCGGTGGCTACACCTTC	-	TRBD1	TRBV6-5	TRBJ1-2
CASRPTGGEAFF	TGTGCCAGCAGACCGACAGGGGGTGAAGCTTTCTTT	-	TRBD1	TRBV6-5	TRBJ1-1
CASSPGVGVDTF	TGTGCCAGCTCACCGGGAGTAGGAGTCGACACCTTC	-	-	TRBV18	TRBJ1-2
CASSGRATSTDTQYF	TGTGCCAGCAGCGGGCGGGCGACTAGCACAGATACGCAGTATTTT	-	-	TRBV9	TRBJ2-3
CASSWTSGDTDTQYF	TGCGCCAGCAGCTGGACTAGCGGGGACACAGATACGCAGTATTTT	-	TRBD2	TRBV5-1	TRBJ2-3
CASSPLGAPSTGELFF	TGTGCCAGCAGCCCCCTCGGAGCCCCATCGACCGGGGAGCTGTTTTTT	-	-	TRBV3-1/TRBV3-2	TRBJ2-2
CASNPDTSGGNTIYF	TGTGCCAGCAACCCGGACACCTCAGGGGGAAACACCATATATTTT	-	-	TRBV2	TRBJ1-3
CASSPGGQNTEAFF	TGTGCCAGCAGCCCCGGCGGACAGAACACTGAAGCTTTCTTT	once	-	TRBV3-1/TRBV3-2	TRBJ1-1
CASSPPRLGYEQYF	TGTGCCAGCAGCCCTCCTAGACTGGGCTACGAGCAGTACTTC	-	-	TRBV7-9	TRBJ2-7
CASSPYDPQGSGIGGNQPQHF	TGTGCCAGCAGCCCATACGACCCACAGGGATCAGGGATTGGAGGCAATCAGCCCCAGCATTTT	-	-	TRBV4-2	TRBJ1-5
CASSWGQNYEQYF	TGCGCCAGCAGCTGGGGACAGAACTACGAGCAGTACTTC	-	TRBD1	TRBV5-1	TRBJ2-7
CASSPPQGTQYF	TGTGCCAGCAGTCCCCCACAGGGGACCCAGTACTTC	-	-	TRBV2	TRBJ2-5
CASSQVFGLAGADTQYF	TGTGCCAGCAGCCAAGTCTTCGGACTAGCGGGAGCAGATACGCAGTATTTT	-	TRBD2	TRBV14	TRBJ2-3
CASRSFRDRVYEQYF	TGTGCCAGCAGATCCTTCCGGGACAGGGTTTACGAGCAGTACTTC	-	TRBD1	TRBV6-5	TRBJ2-7
CASSTGTGGGQPQHF	TGCGCCAGCAGCACCGGGACAGGGGGCGGTCAGCCCCAGCATTTT	-	TRBD1	TRBV5-1	TRBJ1-5
CASSIVTGSGTGELFF	TGTGCCAGTAGTATAGTCACAGGTAGTGGCACCGGGGAGCTGTTTTTT	-	-	TRBV19	TRBJ2-2
CASTQQGEAKNIQYF	TGTGCCAGTACCCAACAGGGCGAGGCCAAAAACATTCAGTACTTC	-	-	TRBV19	TRBJ2-4
CAWSVSGTGLLNTEAFF	TGTGCCTGGAGTGTAAGCGGGACAGGGTTGCTGAACACTGAAGCTTTCTTT	-	TRBD1	TRBV30	TRBJ1-1
CASSIQPGLGAYEQYF	TGTGCCAGTAGTATCCAACCGGGACTGGGAGCCTACGAGCAGTACTTC	-	-	TRBV19	TRBJ2-7
CASSYRMQPQHF	TGTGCCAGCAGTTACCGTATGCAGCCCCAGCATTTT	-	-	TRBV6-2/TRBV6-3	TRBJ1-5
CASSLGELYEQYF	TGTGCCAGCAGTTTAGGGGAGTTGTACGAGCAGTACTTC	-	-	TRBV27	TRBJ2-7
CASSGAEQNYEQYF	TGTGCCAGCAGCGGGGCGGAACAGAACTACGAGCAGTACTTC	-	-	TRBV7-9	TRBJ2-7
CASLPGGVRGYTF	TGTGCCAGCCTTCCAGGGGGCGTCCGGGGCTACACCTTC	-	TRBD1	TRBV6-5	TRBJ1-2
CASASGASYSNQPQHF	TGTGCTAGTGCCTCAGGGGCTTCCTATAGCAATCAGCCCCAGCATTTT	-	-	TRBV12-5	TRBJ1-5
CASSFATDRHNEQFF	TGTGCCAGCAGCTTCGCAACGGACAGGCACAATGAGCAGTTCTTC	-	TRBD1	TRBV7-2	TRBJ2-1
CASSHRTSGVSDTQYF	TGTGCCAGCAGCCACCGGACTAGCGGGGTCTCAGATACGCAGTATTTT	once	TRBD2	TRBV5-4	TRBJ2-3
CASSSGTPNEKLFF	TGTGCCAGCAGCTCGGGGACTCCTAATGAAAAACTGTTTTTT	-	-	TRBV5-4	TRBJ1-4
CASGPPVNEQFF	TGTGCTAGTGGTCCCCCCGTCAATGAGCAGTTCTTC	-	-	TRBV12-5	TRBJ2-1